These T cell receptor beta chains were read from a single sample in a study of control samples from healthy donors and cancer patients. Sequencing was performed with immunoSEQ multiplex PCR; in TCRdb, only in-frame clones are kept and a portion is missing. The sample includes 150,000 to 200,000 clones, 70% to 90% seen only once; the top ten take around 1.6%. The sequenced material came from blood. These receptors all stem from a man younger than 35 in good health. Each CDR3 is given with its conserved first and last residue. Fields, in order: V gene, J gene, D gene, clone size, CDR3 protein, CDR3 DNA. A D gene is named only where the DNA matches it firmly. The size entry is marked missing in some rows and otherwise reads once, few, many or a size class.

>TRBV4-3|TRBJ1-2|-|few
CASSQNPGYGYTF
TGCGCCAGCAGCCAGAACCCAGGGTATGGCTACACCTTC
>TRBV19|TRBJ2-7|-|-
CASSATGYYEQYF
TGTGCCAGTAGTGCCACGGGGTACTACGAGCAGTACTTC
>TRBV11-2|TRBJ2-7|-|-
CASSPGGVRGPGQYF
TGTGCCAGCAGCCCAGGGGGGGTCAGGGGGCCGGGGCAGTACTTC
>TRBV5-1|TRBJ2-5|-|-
CASSLANQQETQYF
TGCGCCAGCAGCTTGGCTAACCAACAAGAGACCCAGTACTTC
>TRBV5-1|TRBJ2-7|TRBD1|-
CASSFGTGVAREQYF
TGCGCCAGCAGCTTCGGGACAGGGGTAGCTCGCGAGCAGTACTTC
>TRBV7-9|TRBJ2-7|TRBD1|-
CASSLTGQGDEQYF
TGTGCCAGCAGCTTAACGGGACAGGGGGACGAGCAGTACTTC
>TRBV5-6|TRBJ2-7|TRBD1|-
CASSPGTGDYEQYF
TGTGCCAGCAGCCCGGGGACAGGGGACTACGAGCAGTACTTC
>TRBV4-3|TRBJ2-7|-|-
CASSQEGGTAAPYEQYF
TGCGCCAGCAGCCAAGAAGGGGGGACAGCCGCGCCCTACGAGCAGTACTTC
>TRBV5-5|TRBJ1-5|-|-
CASSVGANRDSNQPQHF
TGTGCCAGCAGCGTGGGGGCGAATAGGGATAGCAATCAGCCCCAGCATTTT
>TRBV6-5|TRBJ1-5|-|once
CASSKDSGQPQHF
TGTGCCAGCAGTAAGGACAGCGGTCAGCCCCAGCATTTT
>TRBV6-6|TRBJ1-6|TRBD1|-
CASSYGSGQKNSPLHF
TGTGCCAGCAGTTACGGATCGGGACAGAAAAATTCACCCCTCCACTTT
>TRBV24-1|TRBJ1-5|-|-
CATSAAGRGGWSQPQHF
TGTGCCACCAGTGCCGCGGGGAGGGGGGGTTGGAGTCAGCCCCAGCATTTT
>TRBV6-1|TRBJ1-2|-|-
CASSERGTFGYTF
TGTGCCAGCAGTGAAAGGGGGACATTTGGCTACACCTTC
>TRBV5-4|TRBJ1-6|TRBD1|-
CASSLGQGAVNSPLHF
TGTGCCAGCAGCTTGGGGCAGGGGGCGGTTAATTCACCCCTCCACTTT
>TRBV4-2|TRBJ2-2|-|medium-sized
CASSQNTGELFF
TGTGCCAGCAGCCAAAACACCGGGGAGCTGTTTTTT
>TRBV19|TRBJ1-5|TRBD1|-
CASSIGTGNGQPQHF
TGTGCCAGTAGTATAGGGACAGGCAATGGTCAGCCCCAGCATTTT
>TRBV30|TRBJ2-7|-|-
CAWSRAVSEQYF
TGTGCCTGGAGTAGGGCAGTTTCCGAGCAGTACTTC